This T cell receptor (beta chain) came from a study of blood T cell repertoires in COVID-19. Those enrolled, adults aged 18 to 89 years, came from fewer than 25 US areas. Using immunoSEQ multiplex PCR, the repertoire was profiled, and TCRdb retains in-frame clones only, with some absent. The sample yields about 220,000 clones, 80% to 90% seen once. In germline, CDR1 is LGHNA, CDR2 YNFKEQ. V was shortened by 0 bases and J by 7 bases, with 15 bases between the two germline ends. The CDR3 contains 16 residues. This clonotype was sampled from a woman between 18 and 30 years old in a cohort exposed to, infected with or recovered from COVID-19 (not recorded which). The sample taken for sequencing was PBMCs or T cells enriched from blood (not recorded which). The chain is built from TRBV4-2 and TRBJ2-2; perhaps TRBD1 as D (6 bases). CDR3 in amino acids: CASSQEGRGSVGELFF. As DNA, the CDR3 is TGTGCCAGCAGCCAAGAGGGAAGGGGGTCGGTCGGGGAGCTGTTTTTT.